A few counts support the clone carrying this TCR beta chain. Germline loops: CDR1 LGHDT, CDR2 YNNKEL (reference sequence). With V trimmed by 4 bases and J by 7 bases, 7 bases remained unmatched. The CDR3 runs 15 residues. The authors ran a second PCR of roughly 6 to 12 cycles using a sample-barcoded 5' primer and a J-beta primer mix. The yield of each sample was at least 2.5 million CDR3-containing paired-end reads. Each CDR3 protein is one row after TCRdb ran MiXCR on the 5' RACE reads. The data show under 1,100,000 distinct CDR3 sequences, around 27% seen once. This record comes from a study of blood T cells in healthy people across ages. Turning to the study itself: Template switching recovered approximately one barcoded beta molecule for every two T cells.

This sample also appeared in a second study, on T cells of mothers and their children.

This TCR derives from a girl aged 2 to 9 in good health. V and J are TRBV3-1 and TRBJ2-5; 12 nucleotides line up with TRBD2. What was sequenced was blood. This CDR3 is CASSPLAGGSPTQYF. The CDR3 coding sequence is TGTGCCAGCAGCCCGCTAGCGGGAGGGTCTCCGACCCAGTACTTC.